The 12 T cell receptor beta chains in this list originate from one sample, sequenced in a study of OX40 agonist ivuxolimab in advanced cancers. Sequencing used immunoSEQ multiplex PCR; TCRdb keeps in-frame clones, though not all of them. The sample lists under 90,000 clones, around 86% occurring once. The input for sequencing was CD4+ or CD8+ T cells sorted from blood, taken in a trial of the OX40 agonist ivuxolimab. The receptors come from an adult with an advanced solid tumor such as melanoma, head and neck, liver or kidney cancer.

This chain uses TRBV28 with TRBJ1-5, with D possibly TRBD1 on 6 matching bases. Germline CDR1 reads MDHEN; CDR2 reads SYDVKM. This CDR3 has 15 amino acids. The V end lost 1 base, the J end lost 0 bases, and 7 bases lay between the germline ends. CDR3 region: CASSLYRDSNQPQHF. The CDR3 DNA sequence: TGTGCCAGCAGTTTATACAGGGATAGCAATCAGCCCCAGCATTTT.

The chain is built from TRBV5-1 and TRBJ2-7, with 7 bases aligning to TRBD2. Germline V CDR1 and CDR2: SGHRS, YFSETQ. The CDR3 is 15 amino acids. J gave up 0 bases and V 5 bases, and 8 bases lay outside the gene matches. CDR3 sequence: CASSSSGSSSYEQYF. CDR3 sequence (DNA): TGCGCCAGCAGTTCTAGCGGCTCCAGCTCCTACGAGCAGTACTTC.

V and J are TRBV19 and TRBJ1-1, with TRBD1 as a possible D gene (5 bases). The CDR3 loop spans 15 amino acids. The germline V gene encodes CDR1 LNHDA and CDR2 SQIVND (reference sequence). Trimming removed 1 base from V and 0 bases from J, with 9 bases in between. The CDR3: CASSIVTGMNTEAFF. The CDR3 DNA sequence: TGTGCCAGTAGTATAGTCACAGGTATGAACACTGAAGCTTTCTTT.

This sequence joins TRBV7-9 and TRBJ2-2, with D perhaps TRBD2 (6 bases). V lost 4 bases to trimming and J lost 5 bases, with 14 bases between them. This CDR3 is built from 15 residues. From germline, CDR1 is SEHNR and CDR2 FQNEAQ (reference sequence). This CDR3 reads CASSYLSGGTGELFF. The DNA of the CDR3 is TGTGCCAGCAGCTACCTGAGTGGGGGGACCGGGGAGCTGTTTTTT.

The chain links TRBV28 to TRBJ2-3; 7 positions match TRBD2. The ends lost 6 bases at V and 3 bases at J; junction bases unmatched: 6. The CDR3 has 14 residues. Germline CDR1 is MDHEN and CDR2 is SYDVKM. The CDR3 is CASRPGGGTDTQYF. CDR3 sequence (DNA): TGTGCCAGCAGACCGGGAGGAGGAACAGATACGCAGTATTTT. Complete variable domain (other parts from reference TRBV28 and TRBJ2-3): DVKVTQSSRYLVKRTGEKVFLECVQDMDHENMFWYRQDPGLGLRLIYFSYDVKMKEKGDIPEGYSVSREKKERFSLILESASTNQTSMYLCASRPGGGTDTQYFGPGTRLTVL.

Here the CDR3 reads CASSPSTGSEAFF. In DNA, the CDR3 is TGTGCCAGCTCACCATCGACAGGGTCTGAAGCTTTCTTT. The rearrangement joins TRBV18 to TRBJ1-1, with TRBD1 matching 7 bases. This CDR3 contains 13 residues. The J segment lost 6 bases and the V segment lost 2 bases, leaving 3 bases of the junction unmatched. CDR1 KGHSH and CDR2 LQKENI come from the germline V gene.

V gene TRBV11-2 combines with J gene TRBJ2-6, with no clear D. From germline, CDR1 is SGHAT and CDR2 FQNNGV. V was pared by 2 bases and J by 0 bases, with 5 bases between. The CDR3 has 15 residues. The CDR3 protein is CASSLQTSGANVLTF. The DNA for the CDR3 is TGTGCCAGCAGCTTACAGACCTCTGGGGCCAACGTCCTGACTTTC.

This clone showed up just once. This chain joins TRBV5-5 and TRBJ1-2; 7 positions match TRBD1. There are 15 residues in the CDR3. Germline lookup yields CDR1 SGHKS and CDR2 YYEKEE (reference sequence). V was pared by 4 bases and J by 0 bases, with 6 bases of the junction left unmatched. CDR3 sequence reads: CASSAGQVANYGYTF. DNA for the CDR3: TGTGCCAGCAGCGCCGGACAGGTAGCTAACTATGGCTACACCTTC. The full variable domain, completed using reference TRBV5-5 and TRBJ1-2, is DAGVTQSPTHLIKTRGQQVTLRCSPISGHKSVSWYQQVLGQGPQFIFQYYEKEERGRGNFPDRFSARQFPNYSSELNVNALLLGDSALYLCASSAGQVANYGYTFGSGTRLTVV.

The gene calls are TRBV9 and TRBJ2-1; 8 bases agree with TRBD2. The V and J ends lost 3 bases and 15 bases, in that order; junction bases with no gene match: 14. CDR3 length: 14 amino acids. The germline gives CDR1 SGDLS, CDR2 YYNGEE. CDR3 sequence: CASSAVDAAGDLFF. CDR3 coding DNA: TGTGCCAGCAGCGCCGTCGATGCAGCGGGAGATCTGTTCTTC.

V gene TRBV5-4 combines with J gene TRBJ1-4; TRBD1 agrees at 8 bases. J was trimmed by 7 bases and V by 4 bases; bases with no gene match: 3. Germline V gene sequence: CDR1 SGHNT, CDR2 YYREEE (reference sequence). The CDR3 spans 13 residues. CDR3 protein: CASSRQGSEKLFF. The CDR3 coding sequence is TGTGCCAGCAGCCGACAGGGGAGTGAAAAACTGTTTTTT.

This chain uses TRBV5-8 with TRBJ2-5; 8 nucleotides match TRBD1. There are 12 residues in the CDR3. After removal of 2 bases from V and 13 bases from J, the junction contained 7 bases not matched to a gene. CDR1 is SGHTS and CDR2 is YDEGEE in the germline V gene. The CDR3 DNA follows: TGTGCCAGCAGCTTCCTCAGGGGGCACGCGTACTTC. This sequence encodes CASSFLRGHAYF.

This clone was seen only a few times. The rearrangement uses TRBV5-1 and TRBJ2-3; 15 nucleotides agree with TRBD2. The CDR3 contains 15 residues. Germline V lookup: CDR1 SGHRS, CDR2 YFSETQ. With 4 bases clipped from V and 5 bases from J, the junction kept 2 bases outside the gene matches. The CDR3 spells CASSLGLAGGDTQYF. The CDR3 DNA is TGCGCCAGCAGCCTGGGACTAGCGGGAGGAGATACGCAGTATTTT.